The 5 T cell receptor beta chains below all came from one sample that was sequenced in a study of technical replicates of blood from several donors (TCRdb year 2017). Library preparation was by the immunoSEQ multiplex PCR assay. Imported from immuneACCESS, the table was reduced by TCRdb to in-frame sequences with V and J called. These copies leave out some clones; in studies compared against another copy, an unresolved V gene accounts for under half, and the cause of the remainder is not known. The sample table holds tens of thousands of clones, of which about 90% were seen once. Approximately 5% of the sample rests with the top ten. The sample consisted of PBMCs. The source is a human donor in good health. Some clones in this sample may be carry-over from other donors' samples.

The V gene is TRBV7-9, the J gene TRBJ2-7, with D possibly TRBD2 on 5 matching bases. V was cut by 8 bases and J by 2 bases, with 13 bases left in between. The CDR3 loop spans 13 amino acids. Per germline, CDR1 SEHNR and CDR2 FQNEAQ (reference sequence). In DNA, the CDR3 is TGTGCCAGCCGAGGGTCCGCTACCTACGAGCAGTACTTC. Protein sequence: CASRGSATYEQYF.

The V and J genes are TRBV7-2 and TRBJ2-5, with 8 bases aligning to TRBD1. Germline V gene sequence: CDR1 SGHTA, CDR2 FQGNSA. J gave up 5 bases and V 6 bases, and 8 bases lay outside the gene matches. CDR3 size: 14 residues. The CDR3 DNA reads TGTGCCAGCAGTTCCCGCAGGGGGCGGGAGACCCAGTACTTC. Amino acids: CASSSRRGRETQYF.

CDR3 sequence reads: CASRLNTGELFF. In DNA, the CDR3 is TGTGCCAGCAGACTCAACACCGGGGAGCTGTTTTTT. The J gene is TRBJ2-2, the V gene TRBV6-1; no clear D. V was trimmed by 6 bases and J by 2 bases, leaving 4 bases between them. This CDR3 has 12 residues. Germline values: CDR1 MNHNS, CDR2 SASEGT.

The rearrangement links TRBV20-1 to TRBJ1-2; D is uncertain. Germline V lookup: CDR1 DFQATT, CDR2 SNEGSKA (reference sequence). The CDR3 is 10 amino acids. Trimming removed 6 bases at V and 9 bases at J, with 11 bases between. The CDR3 DNA is TGCAGTGCGGAAAGCGTCAGCTACACCTTC. Amino acid sequence: CSAESVSYTF.

This clone came up a few times. This chain links TRBV4-1 with TRBJ2-7, with 8 bases aligning to TRBD2. Germline V gene sequence: CDR1 MGHRA, CDR2 YSYEKL. This CDR3 has 14 residues. The V gene end was trimmed by 5 bases and the J gene end by 1 base; junction bases not matched to a gene: 4. CDR3 protein: CASSGLAGSYEQYF. CDR3 in DNA: TGCGCCAGCAGCGGGTTAGCGGGGTCCTACGAGCAGTACTTC.